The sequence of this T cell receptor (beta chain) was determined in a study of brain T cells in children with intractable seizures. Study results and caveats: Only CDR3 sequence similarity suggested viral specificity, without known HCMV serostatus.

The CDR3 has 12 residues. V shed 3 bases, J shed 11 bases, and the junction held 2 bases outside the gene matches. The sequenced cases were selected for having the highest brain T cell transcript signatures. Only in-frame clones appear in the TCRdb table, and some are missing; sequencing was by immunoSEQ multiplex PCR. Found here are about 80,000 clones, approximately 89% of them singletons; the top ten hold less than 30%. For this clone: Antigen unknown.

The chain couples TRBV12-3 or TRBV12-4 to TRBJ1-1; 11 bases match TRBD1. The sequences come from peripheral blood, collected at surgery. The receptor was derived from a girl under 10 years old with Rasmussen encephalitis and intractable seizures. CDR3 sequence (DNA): TGTGCCAGCAGTTTGGGACAGGGGGGTGCTTTCTTT. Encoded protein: CASSLGQGGAFF.